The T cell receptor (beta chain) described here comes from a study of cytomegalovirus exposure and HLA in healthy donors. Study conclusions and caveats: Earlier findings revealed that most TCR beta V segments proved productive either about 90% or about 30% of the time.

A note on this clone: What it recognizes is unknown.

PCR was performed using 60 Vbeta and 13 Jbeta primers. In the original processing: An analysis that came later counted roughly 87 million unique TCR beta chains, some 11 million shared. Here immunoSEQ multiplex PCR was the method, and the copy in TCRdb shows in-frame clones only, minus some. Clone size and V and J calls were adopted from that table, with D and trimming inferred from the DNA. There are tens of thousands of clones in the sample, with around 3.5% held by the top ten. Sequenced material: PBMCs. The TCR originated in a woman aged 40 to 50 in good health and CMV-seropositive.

Here the CDR3 DNA reads TGTGCCACCAGCAGAGATCTTGGGCCAGACTCCTACAATGAGCAGTTCTTC. Protein: CATSRDLGPDSYNEQFF. The chain combines TRBV15 with TRBJ2-1; the D is unclear. V gave up 0 bases and J gave up 0 bases, with 12 bases separating them. From germline, CDR1 is LNHNV and CDR2 YYDKDF (reference sequence). The CDR3 contains 17 residues.